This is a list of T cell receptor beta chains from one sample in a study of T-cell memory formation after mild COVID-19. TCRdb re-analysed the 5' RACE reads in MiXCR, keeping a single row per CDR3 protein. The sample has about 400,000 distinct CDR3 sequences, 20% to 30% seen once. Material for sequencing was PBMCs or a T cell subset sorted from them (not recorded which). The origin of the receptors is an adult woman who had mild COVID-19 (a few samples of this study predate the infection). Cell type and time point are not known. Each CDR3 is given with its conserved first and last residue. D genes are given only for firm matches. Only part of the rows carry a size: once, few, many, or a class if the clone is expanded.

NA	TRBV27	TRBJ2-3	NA	TGTGCCAGCAGTTCGGCAAACGGGGATACGCAGTATTTT	CASSSANGDTQYF
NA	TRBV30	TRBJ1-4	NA	TGTGCCTGGAGCGACGGGATTAATGAAAAACTGTTTTTT	CAWSDGINEKLFF
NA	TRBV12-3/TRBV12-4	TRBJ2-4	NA	TGTGCCAGCAGTCTGACGGATCCTGCCAAAAACATTCAGTACTTC	CASSLTDPAKNIQYF
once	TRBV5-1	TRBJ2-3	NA	TGCGCCAGCAGCTCGGACGTCACAGATACGCAGTATTTT	CASSSDVTDTQYF
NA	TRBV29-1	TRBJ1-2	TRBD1	TGCAGCGTTGCCGGGACAGAAAACTATGGCTACACCTTC	CSVAGTENYGYTF
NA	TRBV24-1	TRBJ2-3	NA	TGTGCCACCAGTGTCCAGAGCACAGATACGCAGTATTTT	CATSVQSTDTQYF
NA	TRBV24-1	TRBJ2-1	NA	TGTGCCACCAGTGAAATGAAGGAGCAGTTCTTC	CATSEMKEQFF
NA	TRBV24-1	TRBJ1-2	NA	TGTGCCACCATGGGTAACTATGGCTACACCTTC	CATMGNYGYTF
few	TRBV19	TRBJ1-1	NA	TGTGCCAGTTCACTGGGGTATGCTGAAGCTTTCTTT	CASSLGYAEAFF
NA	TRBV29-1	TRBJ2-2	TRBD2	TGCAGCGTTGTCGGGAGGGAGGAGGGCAATTCGAACACCGGGGAGCTGTTTTTT	CSVVGREEGNSNTGELFF
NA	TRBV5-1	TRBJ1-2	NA	TGCGCCAGCAGCTTGGGCCCCGGACGTGACTATGGCTACACCTTC	CASSLGPGRDYGYTF
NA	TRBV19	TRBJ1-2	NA	TGTGCCAGTAGTCCCCCGGGGACCACTAACTATGGCTACACCTTC	CASSPPGTTNYGYTF
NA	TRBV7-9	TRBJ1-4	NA	TGTGCCAGCCCCCCCGACGGACAAATTAATGAAAAACTGTTTTTT	CASPPDGQINEKLFF
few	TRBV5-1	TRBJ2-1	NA	TGCGCCAGCAGCTACCAGACAGGCCGAGGATACAATGAGCAGTTCTTC	CASSYQTGRGYNEQFF
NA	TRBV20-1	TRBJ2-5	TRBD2	TGCAGTGCCGACTCCCAGCGGGAGGGACCGGGGACCCAGTACTTC	CSADSQREGPGTQYF
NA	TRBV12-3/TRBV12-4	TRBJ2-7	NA	TGTGCCACCTCGGAGAGGGGCCAGACCTACGAGCAGTACTTC	CATSERGQTYEQYF
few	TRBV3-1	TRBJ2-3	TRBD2	TGTGCCAGCAGCCAAGGGGCTCTGGGACTAGCGGGAGAGACAGATACGCAGTATTTT	CASSQGALGLAGETDTQYF
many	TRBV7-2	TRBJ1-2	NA	TGTGCCAGCAGCCCACAGACAGGCCCTAACTATGGCTACACCTTC	CASSPQTGPNYGYTF
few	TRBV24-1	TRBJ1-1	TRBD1	TGTGCCACCCGCCCGGGACAGGGGTCTAGGGCTTTCTTT	CATRPGQGSRAFF
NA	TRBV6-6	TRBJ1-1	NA	TGTGCCAGCAGTTACCGAGACGTGAACACTGAAGCTTTCTTT	CASSYRDVNTEAFF
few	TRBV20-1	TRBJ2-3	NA	TGCAGTGCTAGAGATCGGAGACAGGCCACAGATACGCAGTATTTT	CSARDRRQATDTQYF
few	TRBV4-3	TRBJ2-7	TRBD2	TGCGCCAGCAGCCAACTAGCGGGAGTTCTTCACGAGCAGTACTTC	CASSQLAGVLHEQYF
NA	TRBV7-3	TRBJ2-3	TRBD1	TGTGCCAGCAGGACAGGACAGGAGGCATCCGGTACGCAGTATTTT	CASRTGQEASGTQYF
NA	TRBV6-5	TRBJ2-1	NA	TGTGCCAGCAGCCAGACGGTAACAGGGCGATACAATGAGCAGTTCTTC	CASSQTVTGRYNEQFF
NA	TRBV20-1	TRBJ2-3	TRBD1	TGCAGTGCTCCAGAGGGACAGGGTGTGAGTTCGCAGTATTTT	CSAPEGQGVSSQYF
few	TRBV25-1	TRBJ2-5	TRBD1	TGTGCCAGCAGTGCGACAGGGGGCCCCGAAGAGACCCAGTACTTC	CASSATGGPEETQYF